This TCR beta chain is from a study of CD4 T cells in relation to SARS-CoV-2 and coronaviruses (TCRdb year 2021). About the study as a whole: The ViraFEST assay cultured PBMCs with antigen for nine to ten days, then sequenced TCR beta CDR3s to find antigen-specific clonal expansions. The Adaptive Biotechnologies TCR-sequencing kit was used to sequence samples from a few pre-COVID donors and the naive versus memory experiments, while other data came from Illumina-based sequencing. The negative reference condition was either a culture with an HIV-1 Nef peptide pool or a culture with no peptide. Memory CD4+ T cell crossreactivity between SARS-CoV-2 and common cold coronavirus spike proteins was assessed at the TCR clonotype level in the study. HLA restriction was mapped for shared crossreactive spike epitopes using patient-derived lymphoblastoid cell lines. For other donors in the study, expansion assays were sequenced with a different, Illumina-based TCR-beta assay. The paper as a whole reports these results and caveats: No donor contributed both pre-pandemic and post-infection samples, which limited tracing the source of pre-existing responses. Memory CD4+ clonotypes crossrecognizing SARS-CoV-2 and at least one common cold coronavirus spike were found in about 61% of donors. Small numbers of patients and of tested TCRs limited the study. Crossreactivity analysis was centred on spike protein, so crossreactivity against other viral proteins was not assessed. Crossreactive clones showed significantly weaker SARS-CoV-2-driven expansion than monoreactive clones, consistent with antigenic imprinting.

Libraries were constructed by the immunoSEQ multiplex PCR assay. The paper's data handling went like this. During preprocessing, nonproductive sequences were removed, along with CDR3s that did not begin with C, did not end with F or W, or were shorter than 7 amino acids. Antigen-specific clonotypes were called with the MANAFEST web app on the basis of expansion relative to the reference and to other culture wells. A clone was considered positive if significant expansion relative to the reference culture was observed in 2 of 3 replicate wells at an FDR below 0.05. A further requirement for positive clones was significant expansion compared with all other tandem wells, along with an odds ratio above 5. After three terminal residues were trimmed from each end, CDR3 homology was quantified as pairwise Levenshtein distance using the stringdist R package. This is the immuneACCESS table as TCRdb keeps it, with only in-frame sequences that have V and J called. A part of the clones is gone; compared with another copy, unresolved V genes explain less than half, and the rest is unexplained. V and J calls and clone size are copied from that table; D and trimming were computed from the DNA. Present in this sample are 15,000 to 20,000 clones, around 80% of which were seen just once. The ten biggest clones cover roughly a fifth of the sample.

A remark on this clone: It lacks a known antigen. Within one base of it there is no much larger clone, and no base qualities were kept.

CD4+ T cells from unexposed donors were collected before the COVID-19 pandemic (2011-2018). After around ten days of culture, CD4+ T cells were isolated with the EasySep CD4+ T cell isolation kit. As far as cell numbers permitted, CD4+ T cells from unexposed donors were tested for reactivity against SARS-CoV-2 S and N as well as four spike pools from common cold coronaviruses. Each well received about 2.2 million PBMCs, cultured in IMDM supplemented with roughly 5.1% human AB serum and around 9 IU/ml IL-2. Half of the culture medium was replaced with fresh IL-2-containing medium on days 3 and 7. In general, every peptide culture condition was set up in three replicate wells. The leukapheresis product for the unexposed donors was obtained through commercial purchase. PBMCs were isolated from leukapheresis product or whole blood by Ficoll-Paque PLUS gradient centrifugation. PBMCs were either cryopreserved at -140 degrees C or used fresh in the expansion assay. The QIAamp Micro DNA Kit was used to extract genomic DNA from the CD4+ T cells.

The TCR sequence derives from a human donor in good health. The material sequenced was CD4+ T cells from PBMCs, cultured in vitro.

The encoded CDR3 is CASSYNRGDHEQYF. The sequence in DNA is TGTGCCAGCAGTTATAACAGGGGGGACCACGAGCAGTACTTC. The chain was built from TRBV6-5 and TRBJ2-7, with 8 bases in between that match TRBD1. CDR1 MNHEY and CDR2 SVGAGI were looked up in the germline V gene. Here V drops 3 bases and J drops 5 bases, and the junction holds 6 bases not matched to any gene. From its cysteine to its phenylalanine, the CDR3 spans 14 amino acids. This entry keeps only the CDR3 DNA: 42 bases, framed from base 1.